This TCR beta chain was sequenced in a study of shared clonotypes between healthy human individuals (TCRdb year 2020). In the study overall: The cohort included three men and a couple of women between 18 and 49 years of age. To estimate repertoire size and how much clonotype sharing occurs between individuals, the study deeply sequenced the blood TCR repertoires of several healthy adults. Different laboratories and diverse techniques were used to prepare libraries and sequence TCR repertoires, to increase sequencing depth and limit assay-specific biases. Per donor, leukapheresis produced somewhere between about 0.9 and 10 billion PBMCs.

CDR1 is given as GTSNPN and CDR2 as SVGIG, both from the germline V gene (reference sequence). Trimming takes 2 bases off V and 6 bases off J; junction bases not matched to a gene: 5. The CDR3 covers 13 residues, taking in both the cysteine and the phenylalanine. The entry retains the CDR3 DNA only, 39 bases that are in frame from base 1. The paper as a whole reports these results and caveats: Because the study included only a small number of donors, the genetic and exposure-history diversity represented was limited. Pairwise subsampling led to the expectation that sequencing depth would affect the degree of clonotype sharing among donors. Sampling was restricted to blood, and TCR repertoires in tissues likely differ from the TCR repertoires found in blood.

This clone has only a few counts. Its cognate antigen has yet to be identified. No per-base quality is available; no much larger clone lies one base away. Using the deep immunoSEQ assay, TCR CDR3 regions were amplified from genomic DNA by multiplex PCR. For each cell subset, the extracted genomic DNA was distributed evenly across all wells of several immunoSEQ 96-well plates, and each plate served as one replicate. For unsorted PBMC, each replicate PCR was loaded with about 280 ng genomic DNA, equivalent to about 33,000 T cell genomes. Unsorted PBMC genomic DNA was sequenced across ten immunoSEQ deep assay plates. Purified libraries were measured with a Qubit 3.0 fluorometer, size-checked on a Bioanalyzer 2100, and measured again with the KAPA Library Quantification kit. Each immunoSEQ 96-well plate was sequenced on its own single-read 150-cycle Illumina NextSeq 550 flow cell. The original pipeline was this. Because the immunoSEQ output included only junctional sequences and no quality scores, the filtering could not be the same as the filtering used for full-length reads. To assign V/J genes and CDR3, sequences were annotated against IMGT germline references using PyIR, a Python wrapper for IgBLAST v1.9. Reads were removed for weak V/J assignments (E-value above 1e-6), missing CDR3, stop codons, out-of-frame junctions, or ambiguous translated residues. V3J clonotypes were defined by identical inferred V gene, J gene, and CDR3 amino acid sequence. Percentage overlap between repertoires was computed as shared unique clonotypes divided by the size of the smaller repertoire. Richness of each repertoire was evaluated using RTK rarefaction, the Chao1 estimator, and Recon v2.1 estimates of unobserved clonotypes. TCRdb carries this immuneACCESS record with in-frame sequences only. Its versions omit some clonotypes, under half of them owing to an unresolved V gene in the studies checked, with the rest unexplained. Clone size and the V and J calls come from that table; the DNA yielded D and trimming. The sample contains about 92,000 clones, 40% to 55% of them found a single time. The ten largest clones capture less than 15% of the sample.

The donors were healthy, HIV-negative adults who had no recently reported acute infections or vaccinations. Only Caucasian adults living in Nashville, Tennessee, USA were represented among the donors. For unsorted samples, roughly 90 million PBMCs were counted, and genomic DNA was extracted using the QIAamp DNA Blood Mini kit. After blood collection by leukapheresis, PBMCs were isolated using Ficoll-Histopaque density gradient centrifugation and then cryopreserved in the vapor phase of liquid nitrogen. The sequencing input was PBMCs. This TCR was recovered from a woman aged 40 to 50 in good health. Some clones in this sample may be carry-over from other donors' samples. The V and J segments used are TRBV30 and TRBJ1-1; TRBD1 aligns with 8 central bases. The nucleotides read TGTGCCTGGAGTACGCAGGGGGCGGCTGAAGCTTTCTTT. The encoded protein is CAWSTQGAAEAFF.